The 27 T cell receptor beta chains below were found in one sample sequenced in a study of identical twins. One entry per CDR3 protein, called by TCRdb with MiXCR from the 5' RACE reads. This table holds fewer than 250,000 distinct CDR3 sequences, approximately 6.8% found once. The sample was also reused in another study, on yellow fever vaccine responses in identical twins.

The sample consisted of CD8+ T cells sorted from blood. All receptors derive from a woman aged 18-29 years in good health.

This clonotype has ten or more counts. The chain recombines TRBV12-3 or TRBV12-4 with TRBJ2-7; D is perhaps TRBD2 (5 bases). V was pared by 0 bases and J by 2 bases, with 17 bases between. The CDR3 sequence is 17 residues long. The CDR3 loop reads CASSLAPDGMRAYEQYF. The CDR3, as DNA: TGTGCCAGCAGTTTAGCCCCCGACGGAATGAGGGCCTACGAGCAGTACTTC.

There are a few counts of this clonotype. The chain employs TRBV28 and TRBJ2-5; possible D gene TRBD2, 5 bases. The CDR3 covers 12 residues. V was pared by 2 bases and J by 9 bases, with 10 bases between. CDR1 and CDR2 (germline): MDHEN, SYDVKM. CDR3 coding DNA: TGTGCCAGCAGTTTACTGGCGGAGGCCCAGTACTTC. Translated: CASSLLAEAQYF. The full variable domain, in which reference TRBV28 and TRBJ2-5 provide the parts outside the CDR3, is DVKVTQSSRYLVKRTGEKVFLECVQDMDHENMFWYRQDPGLGLRLIYFSYDVKMKEKGDIPEGYSVSREKKERFSLILESASTNQTSMYLCASSLLAEAQYFGPGTRLLVL.

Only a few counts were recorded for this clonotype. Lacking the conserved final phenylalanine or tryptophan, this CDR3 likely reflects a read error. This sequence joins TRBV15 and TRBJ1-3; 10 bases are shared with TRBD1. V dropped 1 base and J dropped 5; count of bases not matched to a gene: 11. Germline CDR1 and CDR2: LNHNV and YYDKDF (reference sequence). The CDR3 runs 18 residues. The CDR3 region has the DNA TGTGCCACCAGCAGAGTGGGGACAGGGGAAAGGGCGAGAAACACCATATATATT. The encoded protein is CATSRVGTGERARNTIYI.

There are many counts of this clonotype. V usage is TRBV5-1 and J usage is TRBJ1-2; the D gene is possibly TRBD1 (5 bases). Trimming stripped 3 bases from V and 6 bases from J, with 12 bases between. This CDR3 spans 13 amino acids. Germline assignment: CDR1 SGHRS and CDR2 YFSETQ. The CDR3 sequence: CASSWKTRDGYTF. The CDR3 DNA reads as TGCGCCAGCAGCTGGAAAACCAGGGATGGCTACACCTTC.

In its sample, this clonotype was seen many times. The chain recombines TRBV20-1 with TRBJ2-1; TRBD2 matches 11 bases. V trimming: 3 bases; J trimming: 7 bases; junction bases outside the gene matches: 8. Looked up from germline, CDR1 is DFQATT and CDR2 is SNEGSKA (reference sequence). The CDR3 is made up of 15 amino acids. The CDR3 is CSASSLAGGWNEQFF. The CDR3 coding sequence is TGCAGTGCTAGCTCCCTAGCGGGGGGTTGGAATGAGCAGTTCTTC.

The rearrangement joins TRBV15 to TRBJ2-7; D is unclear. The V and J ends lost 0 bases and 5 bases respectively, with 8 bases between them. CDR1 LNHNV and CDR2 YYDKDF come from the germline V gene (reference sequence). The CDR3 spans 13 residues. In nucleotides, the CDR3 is TGTGCCACCAGCAGAGACCGGGTAAACGAGCAGTACTTC. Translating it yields CATSRDRVNEQYF.

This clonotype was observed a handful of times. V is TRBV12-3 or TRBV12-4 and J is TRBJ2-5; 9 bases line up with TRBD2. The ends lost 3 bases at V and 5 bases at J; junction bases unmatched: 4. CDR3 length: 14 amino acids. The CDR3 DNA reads TGTGCCAGCAGTTTTAGCGGGAGTTATGAGACCCAGTACTTC. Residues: CASSFSGSYETQYF.

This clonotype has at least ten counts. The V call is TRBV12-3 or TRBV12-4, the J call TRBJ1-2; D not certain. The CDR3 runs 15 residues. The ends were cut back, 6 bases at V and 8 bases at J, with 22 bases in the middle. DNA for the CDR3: TGTGCCAGCAGATCGGACCGCCGTTGGGTTGAAGGCTACACCTTC. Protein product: CASRSDRRWVEGYTF.

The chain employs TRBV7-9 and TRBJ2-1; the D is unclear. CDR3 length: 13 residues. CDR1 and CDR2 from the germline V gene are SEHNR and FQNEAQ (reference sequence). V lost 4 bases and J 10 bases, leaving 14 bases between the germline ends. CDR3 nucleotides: TGTGCCAGCAGCTCCGATGGGGTCACCGAGCAGTTCTTC. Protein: CASSSDGVTEQFF.

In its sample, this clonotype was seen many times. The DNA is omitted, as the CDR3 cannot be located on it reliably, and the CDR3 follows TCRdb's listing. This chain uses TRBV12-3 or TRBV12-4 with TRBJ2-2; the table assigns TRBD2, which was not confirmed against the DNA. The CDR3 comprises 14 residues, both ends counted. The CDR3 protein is CASSLVGPGSDEFF.

The CDR3 is CASSLTSGGLDEQFF. The DNA of the CDR3 is TGCGCCAGCAGCTTAACTAGCGGGGGGCTCGATGAGCAGTTCTTC. The V call is TRBV5-1, the J call TRBJ2-1; 12 bases line up with TRBD2. From germline, CDR1 is SGHRS and CDR2 YFSETQ. The ends lost 2 bases at V and 8 bases at J; junction bases unmatched: 5. The CDR3 covers 15 residues. The entire variable domain, with the rest obtained from reference TRBV5-1 and TRBJ2-1, is as follows: KAGVTQTPRYLIKTRGQQVTLSCSPISGHRSVSWYQQTPGQGLQFLFEYFSETQRNKGNFPGRFSGRQFSNSRSEMNVSTLELGDSALYLCASSLTSGGLDEQFFGPGTRLTVL.

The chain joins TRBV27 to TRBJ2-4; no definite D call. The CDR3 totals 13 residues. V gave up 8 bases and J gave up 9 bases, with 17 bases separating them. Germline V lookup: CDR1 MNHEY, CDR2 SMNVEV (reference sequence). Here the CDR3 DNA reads TGTGCCAGCGGGGAACAGCTTTTCGGCATTCAGTACTTC. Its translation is CASGEQLFGIQYF.

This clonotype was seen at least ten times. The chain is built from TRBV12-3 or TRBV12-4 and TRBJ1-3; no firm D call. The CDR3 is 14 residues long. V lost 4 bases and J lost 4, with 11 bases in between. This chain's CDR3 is CASSSSGEGNTIYF. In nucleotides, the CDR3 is TGTGCCAGCAGTTCCTCGGGAGAAGGAAACACCATATATTTT.

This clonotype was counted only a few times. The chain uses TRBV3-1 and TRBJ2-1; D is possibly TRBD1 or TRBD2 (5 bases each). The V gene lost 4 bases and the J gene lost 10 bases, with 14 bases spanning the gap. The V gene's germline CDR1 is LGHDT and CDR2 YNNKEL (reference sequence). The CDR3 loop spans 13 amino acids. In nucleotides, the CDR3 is TGTGCCAGCAGCCTTACCGGGACGGACGAGCAGTTCTTC. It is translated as CASSLTGTDEQFF.

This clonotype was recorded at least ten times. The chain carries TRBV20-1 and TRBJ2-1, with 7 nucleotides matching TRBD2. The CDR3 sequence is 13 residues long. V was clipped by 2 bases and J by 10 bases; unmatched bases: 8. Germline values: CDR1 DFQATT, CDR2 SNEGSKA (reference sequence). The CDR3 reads CSARNMGGREQFF. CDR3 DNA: TGCAGTGCTAGAAACATGGGAGGGAGGGAGCAGTTCTTC.

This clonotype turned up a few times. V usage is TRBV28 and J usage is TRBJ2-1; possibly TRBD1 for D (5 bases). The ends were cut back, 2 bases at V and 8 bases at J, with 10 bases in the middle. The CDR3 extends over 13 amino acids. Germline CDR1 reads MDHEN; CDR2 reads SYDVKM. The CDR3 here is CASSLAKGHEQFF. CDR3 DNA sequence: TGTGCCAGCAGTTTAGCGAAGGGGCATGAGCAGTTCTTC.

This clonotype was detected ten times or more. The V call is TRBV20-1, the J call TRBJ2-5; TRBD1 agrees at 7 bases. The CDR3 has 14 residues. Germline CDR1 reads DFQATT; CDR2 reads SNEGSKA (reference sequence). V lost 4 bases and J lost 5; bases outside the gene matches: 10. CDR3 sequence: CSANTGVPSETQYF. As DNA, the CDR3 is TGCAGTGCTAACACAGGGGTTCCCTCTGAGACCCAGTACTTC.

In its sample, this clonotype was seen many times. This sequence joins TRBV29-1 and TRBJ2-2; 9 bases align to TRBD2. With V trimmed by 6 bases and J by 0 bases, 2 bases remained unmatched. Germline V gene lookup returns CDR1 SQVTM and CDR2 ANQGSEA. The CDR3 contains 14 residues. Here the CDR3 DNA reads TGCAGCGTCATAGCGGGGGCGAACACCGGGGAGCTGTTTTTT. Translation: CSVIAGANTGELFF.

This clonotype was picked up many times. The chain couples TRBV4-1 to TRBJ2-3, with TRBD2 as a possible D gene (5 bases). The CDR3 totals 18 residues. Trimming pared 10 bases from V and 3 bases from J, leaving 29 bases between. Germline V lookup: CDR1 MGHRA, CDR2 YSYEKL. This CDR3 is CATSRGDGGMGATDTQYF. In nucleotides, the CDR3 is TGCGCCACCTCTCGGGGAGACGGTGGGATGGGAGCGACAGATACGCAGTATTTT.

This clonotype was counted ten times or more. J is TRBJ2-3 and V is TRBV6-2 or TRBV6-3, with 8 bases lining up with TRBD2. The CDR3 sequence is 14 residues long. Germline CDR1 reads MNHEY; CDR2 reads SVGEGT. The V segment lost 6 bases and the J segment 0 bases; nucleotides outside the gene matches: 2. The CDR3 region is CASSGGASTDTQYF. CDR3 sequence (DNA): TGTGCCAGCAGCGGGGGGGCCAGCACAGATACGCAGTATTTT.

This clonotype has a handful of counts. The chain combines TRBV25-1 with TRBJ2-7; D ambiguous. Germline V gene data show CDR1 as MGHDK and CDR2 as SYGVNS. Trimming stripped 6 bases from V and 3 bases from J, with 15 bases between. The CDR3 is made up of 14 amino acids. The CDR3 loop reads CASSSFAENYEQYF. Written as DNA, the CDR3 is TGTGCCAGCAGCTCATTTGCAGAAAACTACGAGCAGTACTTC.

In nucleotides, the CDR3 is TGTGCCACCAGCGGACTATTGCGGGGCGACACAGATACGCAGTATTTT. It specifies CATSGLLRGDTDTQYF. The J gene is TRBJ2-3, the V gene TRBV15; a weak D match, TRBD2 (6 bases). The CDR3 spans 16 residues. CDR1 and CDR2 from the germline V gene are LNHNV and YYDKDF (reference sequence). Trimming left V 5 bases short and J 2 bases short, with 17 bases between.

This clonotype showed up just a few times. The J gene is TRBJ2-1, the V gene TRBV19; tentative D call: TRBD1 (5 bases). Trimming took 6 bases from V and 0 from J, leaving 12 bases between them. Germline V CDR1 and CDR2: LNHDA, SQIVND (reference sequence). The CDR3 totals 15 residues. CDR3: CASRVTGLSYNEQFF. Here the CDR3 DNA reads TGTGCCAGTAGGGTCACAGGCCTCTCCTACAATGAGCAGTTCTTC. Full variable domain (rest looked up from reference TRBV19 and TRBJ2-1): DGGITQSPKYLFRKEGQNVTLSCEQNLNHDAMYWYRQDPGQGLRLIYYSQIVNDFQKGDIAEGYSVSREKKESFPLTVTSAQKNPTAFYLCASRVTGLSYNEQFFGPGTRLTVL.

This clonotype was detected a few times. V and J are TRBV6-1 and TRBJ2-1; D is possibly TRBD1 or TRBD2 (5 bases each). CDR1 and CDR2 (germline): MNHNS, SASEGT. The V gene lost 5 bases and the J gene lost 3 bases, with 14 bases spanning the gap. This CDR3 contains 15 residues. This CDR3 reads CASSPAGAHYNEQFF. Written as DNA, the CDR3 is TGTGCCAGCAGTCCGGCCGGGGCCCACTACAATGAGCAGTTCTTC.

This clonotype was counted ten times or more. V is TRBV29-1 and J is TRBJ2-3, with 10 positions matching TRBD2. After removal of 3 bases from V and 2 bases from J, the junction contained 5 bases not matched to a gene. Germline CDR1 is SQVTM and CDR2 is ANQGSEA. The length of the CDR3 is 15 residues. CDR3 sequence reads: CSVDGLAGVTDTQYF. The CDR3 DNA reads TGCAGCGTTGACGGTCTAGCGGGAGTCACAGATACGCAGTATTTT.

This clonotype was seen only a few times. CDR3 sequence (DNA): TGTGCCAGCAGTGAACCCTCACAAGAGACCCAGTACTTC. This codes for CASSEPSQETQYF. The chain combines TRBV2 with TRBJ2-5; D is uncertain. The CDR3 is 13 residues long. Trimming cost V 2 bases and J 2 bases, with 6 bases left between them. Germline V gene data show CDR1 as SNHLY and CDR2 as FYNNEI.

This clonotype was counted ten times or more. CDR3 coding DNA: TGTGCCAGCAGCCACACCCGGGACTCCTTTACCTACGAGCAGTACTTC. Translating gives CASSHTRDSFTYEQYF. The rearrangement uses TRBV4-2 and TRBJ2-7; D is possibly TRBD2 (6 bases). Germline V gene sequence: CDR1 LGHNA, CDR2 YNFKEQ. The V end was cut by 3 bases, the J end by 2 bases, with 17 bases between. The CDR3 length is 16 residues.